The 17 T cell receptor beta chains given below trace back to one sample, sequenced in a study of T cell responses to AZD1222 COVID-19 vaccine. Clones were sequenced by immunoSEQ multiplex PCR, and TCRdb holds only the in-frame ones, with some missing. The sample gives 75,000 to 100,000 clones, 65% to 90% of which show up once; approximately 6.8% is in the top ten. Sample: peripheral blood, taken on day 0 of AZD1222 vaccination. The source is an adult in good health.

This clone is a singleton in its sample. The chain carries TRBV4-3 and TRBJ2-1; perhaps TRBD1 as D (6 bases). Between the trimmed V and J ends, which lost 3 bases and 1 base, there was a span of 13 bases. Germline V CDR1 and CDR2: LGHNA, YSLEER. The length of the CDR3 is 16 residues. The CDR3 reads CASSQVLQGSYNEQFF. CDR3 coding DNA: TGCGCCAGCAGCCAGGTCCTTCAGGGGTCCTACAATGAGCAGTTCTTC.

The chain links TRBV4-1 to TRBJ1-4, with TRBD1 matching 8 bases. Germline V gives CDR1 MGHRA, CDR2 YSYEKL. CDR3 length: 18 residues. The V gene end was trimmed by 4 bases and the J gene end by 7 bases; junction bases not matched to a gene: 17. The CDR3 DNA reads as TGCGCCAGCAGCCGAAGAAATAGAGGGCAGGGGGCCGTTGAAAAACTGTTTTTT. Translated, it gives CASSRRNRGQGAVEKLFF.

The CDR3, as DNA: TGTGCCAGCAGCTTCGATGCAGGGTCCTACGAGCAGTACTTC. Its translation is CASSFDAGSYEQYF. This rearrangement joins TRBV5-4 to TRBJ2-7; the D gene is possibly TRBD1 (5 bases). Trimming took 2 bases from V and 1 from J, leaving 10 bases between them. This CDR3 spans 14 amino acids. Germline CDR1 SGHNT, CDR2 YYREEE (reference sequence). Variable domain in full (rest from reference TRBV5-4 and TRBJ2-7): ETGVTQSPTHLIKTRGQQVTLRCSSQSGHNTVSWYQQALGQGPQFIFQYYREEENGRGNFPPRFSGLQFPNYSSELNVNALELDDSALYLCASSFDAGSYEQYFGPGTRLTVT.

The CDR3 bases are TGTGCCAGCAGCCAAGGGACGACCCTGGGGGCTGCGCAGTTCTTC. Translation: CASSQGTTLGAAQFF. The J gene is TRBJ2-1, the V gene TRBV4-2, with D possibly being TRBD1 (6 bases). V gave up 1 base and J gave up 12 bases, with 19 bases separating them. Germline V gene data show CDR1 as LGHNA and CDR2 as YNFKEQ. The CDR3 is 15 residues long.

This clone was seen only once. The rearrangement joins TRBV10-2 to TRBJ1-2; maybe TRBD1 (6 bases). The CDR3 length is 15 residues. V gave up 0 bases and J gave up 4 bases, with 12 bases separating them. Germline CDR1 reads WSHSY; CDR2 reads SAAADI. CDR3 amino acids: CASSESVRDTYGYTF. CDR3 DNA sequence: TGCGCCAGCAGTGAGTCGGTCAGGGACACCTATGGCTACACCTTC.

About this clone: The junction departs from the called germline gene at one end, perhaps through a read error. V is TRBV12-3 or TRBV12-4 and J is TRBJ1-1; D is possibly TRBD1 (5 bases). This CDR3 is 13 amino acids long. CDR3 protein: CASSLALYGQEIF. The DNA of the CDR3 is TGTGCCAGCAGTTTAGCGCTATACGGACAAGAGATTTTT.

For the CDR3, the DNA is TGTGCCTGGAGTGTACGCAGTACCTTGAACACTGAAGCTTTCTTT. This encodes CAWSVRSTLNTEAFF. The chain couples TRBV30 to TRBJ1-1; D gene uncertain. Germline CDR1 reads GTSNPN; CDR2 reads SVGIG (reference sequence). The CDR3 consists of 15 residues. V shed 0 bases and J shed 0 bases, with 11 bases lying between them.

The chain joins TRBV6-5 to TRBJ2-2, with 7 bases lining up with TRBD1. J gave up 0 bases and V 6 bases, and 1 base lay outside the gene matches. This CDR3 is 14 amino acids long. The germline gives CDR1 MNHEY, CDR2 SVGAGI. The CDR3 nucleotides read TGTGCCAGCAGGGGACAGCCGAACACCGGGGAGCTGTTTTTT. Residues: CASRGQPNTGELFF.

This clone is a singleton in its sample. This chain joins TRBV10-3 and TRBJ1-3, with 7 bases that match TRBD1. CDR3 length equals 15 residues. V shed 2 bases and J 2 bases; nucleotides not matched to a gene: 3. Germline V gives CDR1 ENHRY, CDR2 SYGVKD. Here the CDR3 DNA reads TGTGCCATCAGTGAGAGGGACAGCCCTGGAAACACCATATATTTT. Amino acids: CAISERDSPGNTIYF.

Only a few counts were recorded for this clone. The J gene is TRBJ1-1, the V gene TRBV29-1; D call uncertain. The V end was cut by 7 bases, the J end by 4 bases, with 13 bases between. Per the germline V gene, CDR1 is SQVTM and CDR2 is ANQGSEA. The CDR3 is 12 residues long. The CDR3 DNA sequence: TGCAGCGGAGGCCCAGTTGGCACTGAAGCTTTCTTT. Translating it yields CSGGPVGTEAFF.

The gene calls are TRBV7-9 and TRBJ2-2; D may correspond to TRBD1 or TRBD2 (5 bases each). CDR1 and CDR2 from the germline V gene are SEHNR and FQNEAQ (reference sequence). V dropped 4 bases and J dropped 2 bases, with 23 bases sitting between them. The CDR3 extends over 19 amino acids. CDR3 loop: CASSSNPGPLIFNTGELFF. CDR3 in DNA: TGTGCCAGCAGCTCGAATCCGGGACCCCTAATTTTTAACACCGGGGAGCTGTTTTTT.

A remark on this clone: A read error may produce the germline difference seen at one junction end. The V and J genes are TRBV7-3 and TRBJ2-2; D is possibly TRBD2 (5 bases). The germline V gene has CDR1 SGHTA and CDR2 FQGTGA. The CDR3 has 15 residues. CDR3 sequence: CASSLHSTNTGEPFF. CDR3 in DNA: TGTGCCAGCAGCTTACACAGCACGAACACCGGGGAGCCGTTTTTT.

The CDR3: CASSPQTGSYGYTF. In nucleotides, the CDR3 is TGTGCCAGCAGTCCTCAGACAGGGAGCTATGGCTACACCTTC. This chain uses TRBV6-1 with TRBJ1-2, with TRBD1 matching over 7 bases. Germline values: CDR1 MNHNS, CDR2 SASEGT. J gave up 4 bases and V 5 bases, and 7 bases lay outside the gene matches. This CDR3 region has 14 residues.

This chain links TRBV7-2 with TRBJ2-7; 11 bases match TRBD2. This CDR3 comprises 17 residues. The germline gives CDR1 SGHTA, CDR2 FQGNSA. Trimming cost V 2 bases and J 2 bases; bases outside gene matches: 8. The CDR3 coding sequence is TGTGCCAGCAGCTTAAATCCCGGACTAGCGGGTACCTACGAGCAGTACTTC. Translating gives CASSLNPGLAGTYEQYF.

The gene calls are TRBV30 and TRBJ1-6; D is ambiguous. CDR1 GTSNPN and CDR2 SVGIG come from the germline V gene (reference sequence). Trimming removed 1 base at V and 13 bases at J, with 8 bases between. The CDR3 has 11 amino acids. CDR3 sequence (DNA): TGTGCCTGGAGTGACCCCTTTCCCCTCCACTTT. Translating it yields CAWSDPFPLHF.

The V call is TRBV30, the J call TRBJ2-5; TRBD1 aligns across 7 bases. The junction had 3 bases not matched to a gene; V was cut back by 3 bases and J by 2 bases. This CDR3 has 13 residues. Germline lookup yields CDR1 GTSNPN and CDR2 SVGIG (reference sequence). For the CDR3, the DNA is TGTGCCTGGAGGGCCAGGGGGCAAGAGACCCAGTACTTC. Amino acid sequence: CAWRARGQETQYF.

The J gene is TRBJ1-2, the V gene TRBV7-8; no clear D gene. CDR3 size: 14 residues. The V end lost 1 base, the J end lost 4 bases, and 10 bases lay between the germline ends. Germline lookup yields CDR1 SGHVS and CDR2 FQNEAQ. The CDR3 bases are TGTGCCAGCAGCTTAGATGGCAGTCCCTATGGCTACACCTTC. This codes for CASSLDGSPYGYTF. The variable domain in full, with the rest retrieved from reference TRBV7-8 and TRBJ1-2, is GAGVSQSPRYKVAKRGQDVALRCDPISGHVSLFWYQQALGQGPEFLTYFQNEAQLDKSGLPSDRFFAERPEGSVSTLKIQRTQQEDSAVYLCASSLDGSPYGYTFGSGTRLTVV.